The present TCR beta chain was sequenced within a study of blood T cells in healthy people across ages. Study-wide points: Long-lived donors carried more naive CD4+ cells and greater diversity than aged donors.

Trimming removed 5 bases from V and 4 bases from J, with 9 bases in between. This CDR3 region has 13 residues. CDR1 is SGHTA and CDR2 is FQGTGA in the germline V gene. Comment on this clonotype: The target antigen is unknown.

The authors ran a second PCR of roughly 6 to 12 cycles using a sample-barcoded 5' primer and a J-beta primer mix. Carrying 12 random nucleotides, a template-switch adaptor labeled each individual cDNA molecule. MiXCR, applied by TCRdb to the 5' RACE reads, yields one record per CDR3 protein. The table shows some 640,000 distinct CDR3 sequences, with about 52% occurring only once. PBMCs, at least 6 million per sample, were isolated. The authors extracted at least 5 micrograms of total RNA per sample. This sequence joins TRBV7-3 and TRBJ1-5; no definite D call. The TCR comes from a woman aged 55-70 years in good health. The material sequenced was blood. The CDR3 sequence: CASSVNGNQPQHF. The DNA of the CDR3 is TGTGCCAGCAGCGTGAACGGGAATCAGCCCCAGCATTTT.